The rows below give T cell receptor beta chains drawn from one sample of a study of T cell therapy after organ transplantation. Assay used: immunoSEQ multiplex PCR; TCRdb lists only in-frame clones, some missing. The table shows around 19,000 clones, with about four fifths occurring only once. Their antigen targets remain unknown. Sequenced here: CD8+ T cells from blood, sampled after autologous CMV-specific T cell therapy. The receptors derive from a human patient who had received a solid organ transplant and had CMV disease. Some T cells may be the graft donor's. CDR3s include the opening cysteine and the closing phenylalanine or tryptophan. A D gene is named only where the DNA matches it firmly. Some rows have no size entry. The others give once, few or many, or a class for an expanded clone.

D	V	size	J	CDR3	DNA
-	TRBV18	-	TRBJ1-5	CASSPEDSSNQPQHF	TGTGCCAGCTCACCGGAGGACAGTAGCAATCAGCCCCAGCATTTT
TRBD2	TRBV7-3	-	TRBJ2-1	CASSLSGTSSYNEQFF	TGTGCCAGCAGCTTAAGTGGGACTAGCTCCTACAATGAGCAGTTCTTC
-	TRBV27	-	TRBJ2-2	CASSLPNTGELFF	TGTGCCAGCAGTTTGCCGAACACCGGGGAGCTGTTTTTT
-	TRBV7-6	-	TRBJ2-7	CASSLSQGSYEQYF	TGTGCCAGCAGCTTAAGTCAGGGTAGCTACGAGCAGTACTTC
-	TRBV19	-	TRBJ1-1	CASSDQGPTEAFF	TGTGCCAGTAGTGATCAGGGACCCACTGAAGCTTTCTTT
-	TRBV5-1	-	TRBJ1-3	CASSLGISGNTIYF	TGCGCCAGCAGCTTGGGTATCTCTGGAAACACCATATATTTT
TRBD2	TRBV7-3	-	TRBJ2-5	CASSHVPGGETQYF	TGTGCCAGCAGCCATGTTCCGGGGGGAGAGACCCAGTACTTC
-	TRBV6-5	-	TRBJ2-3	CASSYGAGAPADTQYF	TGTGCCAGCAGTTACGGGGCGGGGGCGCCGGCGGATACGCAGTATTTT
-	TRBV21-1	-	TRBJ1-3	CASSRGTGFGGNTIYF	TGTGCCAGCAGCAGGGGGACAGGGTTTGGTGGAAACACCATATATTTT
-	TRBV11-1	-	TRBJ1-2	CASSTGRVGANYGYTF	TGTGCCAGCAGCACGGGGAGGGTGGGTGCTAACTATGGCTACACCTTC
-	TRBV4-1	-	TRBJ2-7	CASSLVGRSYEQYF	TGCGCCAGCAGCCTTGTGGGACGATCCTACGAGCAGTACTTC
-	TRBV2	once	TRBJ1-1	CASNDRLNTEAFF	TGTGCCAGCAATGACAGGCTTAACACTGAAGCTTTCTTT
-	TRBV9	once	TRBJ2-1	CASSVGSAEQFF	TGTGCCAGCAGCGTCGGAAGCGCAGAGCAGTTCTTC
-	TRBV19	-	TRBJ2-7	CASSITGTHEQYF	TGTGCCAGTAGTATTACAGGGACCCACGAGCAGTACTTC
-	TRBV5-6	-	TRBJ1-1	CASRMTGITEAFF	TGTGCCAGCAGGATGACAGGCATTACTGAAGCTTTCTTT
-	TRBV9	-	TRBJ1-2	CASSPSPQGFYGYTF	TGTGCCAGCAGCCCTTCCCCCCAGGGGTTCTATGGCTACACCTTC
-	TRBV5-1	-	TRBJ1-2	CASSLEAGVSTNYGYTF	TGCGCCAGCAGCTTGGAGGCAGGGGTATCGACTAACTATGGCTACACCTTC
-	TRBV6-5	-	TRBJ2-7	CASSYFPYEQYF	TGTGCCAGCAGTTACTTCCCCTACGAGCAGTACTTC
-	TRBV4-1	-	TRBJ1-2	CASSQDPRTLLNYGYTF	TGCGCCAGCAGCCAAGATCCCCGGACACTCCTTAACTATGGCTACACCTTC
-	TRBV6-1	-	TRBJ2-5	CASSLGSRETQYF	TGTGCCAGCAGTTTGGGGAGTCGGGAGACCCAGTACTTC
TRBD1	TRBV6-5	-	TRBJ1-4	CASSPRTGFNEKLFF	TGTGCCAGCAGTCCTCGGACAGGGTTCAATGAAAAACTGTTTTTT
-	TRBV19	-	TRBJ2-7	CASRKGGAPYEQYF	TGTGCCAGCCGGAAAGGGGGGGCCCCCTACGAGCAGTACTTC
-	TRBV7-9	-	TRBJ2-4	CASSSPGAQAKNIQYF	TGTGCCAGCAGCTCTCCAGGGGCACAAGCCAAAAACATTCAGTACTTC
-	TRBV11-3	-	TRBJ1-1	CASHSGVKSEAFF	TGTGCCAGCCACTCGGGGGTGAAGTCTGAAGCTTTCTTT
TRBD1	TRBV29-1	-	TRBJ1-2	CSVNPTGGYTF	TGCAGCGTTAACCCGACAGGGGGCTACACCTTC
-	TRBV6-6	medium-sized	TRBJ2-5	CASIRSPYQETQYF	TGTGCCAGCATAAGGAGTCCCTACCAAGAGACCCAGTACTTC
-	TRBV4-2	-	TRBJ1-1	CASSPVEFQPMNTEAFF	TGTGCCAGCAGCCCTGTCGAGTTTCAGCCAATGAACACTGAAGCTTTCTTT
TRBD1	TRBV10-3	-	TRBJ2-7	CAIRTGTGTYEQYF	TGTGCCATCAGGACCGGGACAGGAACCTACGAGCAGTACTTC
TRBD1	TRBV6-1	few	TRBJ2-7	CASSEMFGTGGEEQYF	TGTGCCAGCAGTGAAATGTTTGGGACAGGGGGAGAAGAGCAGTACTTC
-	TRBV4-1	once	TRBJ2-3	CASSQAWDTQYF	TGCGCCAGCAGCCAAGCTTGGGATACGCAGTATTTT
-	TRBV5-1	once	TRBJ2-7	CASSFTLSSYEQYF	TGCGCCAGCAGCTTTACTTTGAGCTCCTACGAGCAGTACTTC
-	TRBV5-6	-	TRBJ2-2	CASSVSWPNTGELFF	TGTGCCAGCAGCGTTAGCTGGCCGAACACCGGGGAGCTGTTTTTT
TRBD2	TRBV19	-	TRBJ2-7	CASSRTGTSGIEQYF	TGTGCCAGTAGTAGAACCGGGACTAGCGGCATCGAGCAGTACTTC
-	TRBV5-5	-	TRBJ2-2	CASSLAGLNTGELFF	TGTGCCAGCAGCTTGGCGGGGCTCAACACCGGGGAGCTGTTTTTT
-	TRBV5-8	-	TRBJ2-5	CASSFSVETQYF	TGTGCCAGCAGCTTCTCCGTGGAGACCCAGTACTTC
-	TRBV6-5	-	TRBJ2-1	CASSYGDRPYNEQFF	TGTGCCAGCAGTTACGGAGACAGACCCTACAATGAGCAGTTCTTC
-	TRBV5-1	-	TRBJ1-1	CASRPTVNTEAFF	TGCGCCAGCCGACCTACAGTGAACACTGAAGCTTTCTTT
-	TRBV9	-	TRBJ2-6	CASSPVVGFPPPGANVLTF	TGTGCCAGCAGCCCCGTCGTGGGGTTCCCCCCCCCTGGGGCCAACGTCCTGACTTTC
-	TRBV2	-	TRBJ2-7	CASSERTERYEQYF	TGTGCCAGCAGTGAACGAACCGAACGCTACGAGCAGTACTTC
-	TRBV19	-	TRBJ2-1	CASGDSYNEQFF	TGTGCCAGCGGGGACTCCTACAATGAGCAGTTCTTC
TRBD2	TRBV13	-	TRBJ2-7	CASSLAMSGRNYEQYF	TGTGCCAGCAGCTTAGCCATGAGCGGGAGAAACTACGAGCAGTACTTC
TRBD1	TRBV27	-	TRBJ2-3	CASSRTGFSTDTQYF	TGTGCCAGCAGCAGGACAGGGTTTAGCACAGATACGCAGTATTTT
TRBD2	TRBV27	-	TRBJ2-7	CASRIAGGFYEQYF	TGTGCCAGCAGGATAGCGGGAGGGTTTTACGAGCAGTACTTC
-	TRBV5-6	-	TRBJ1-4	CASSLAAGVREKLFF	TGTGCCAGCAGCTTGGCGGCAGGGGTGAGGGAAAAACTGTTTTTT
-	TRBV4-3	-	TRBJ2-7	CASSQDQFLEQYF	TGCGCCAGCAGCCAAGATCAGTTCCTCGAGCAGTACTTC
-	TRBV11-2	-	TRBJ2-1	CASSHKRDEQFF	TGTGCCAGCAGCCACAAGAGGGATGAGCAGTTCTTC
-	TRBV5-6	-	TRBJ1-5	CASSTGLNQPQHF	TGTGCCAGCAGTACAGGGCTCAATCAGCCCCAGCATTTT
TRBD1	TRBV28	-	TRBJ1-2	CASSLWDSQAYGYTF	TGTGCCAGCAGTTTGTGGGACAGCCAAGCCTATGGCTACACCTTC
-	TRBV5-4	-	TRBJ1-1	CASSQDTIVTEAFF	TGTGCCAGCAGCCAAGACACGATTGTCACTGAAGCTTTCTTT
-	TRBV19	-	TRBJ1-5	CASSIVGGEPQHF	TGTGCCAGTAGTATAGTGGGGGGGGAGCCCCAGCATTTT
-	TRBV7-8	-	TRBJ1-1	CASSRTVMNTEAFF	TGTGCCAGCAGCAGGACAGTTATGAACACTGAAGCTTTCTTT
TRBD2	TRBV25-1	-	TRBJ2-2	CASTQGGAGELFF	TGTGCCAGCACCCAGGGAGGGGCCGGGGAGCTGTTTTTT